This T cell receptor beta chain was found in a study of patients and donors after allogeneic stem cell transplantation. This clonotype occurred a few times. Trimming removed 1 base from V and 0 bases from J, with 7 bases in between. CDR1 is SGHVS, CDR2 FNYEAQ, per germline. The CDR3 spans 15 residues. MiXCR, run by TCRdb on the RT-PCR reads, gives a single entry per CDR3 protein. The table lists approximately 200,000 distinct CDR3 sequences, roughly 40% of them singletons. The chain carries TRBV7-6 and TRBJ1-3, with D hard to call. The sample consisted of blood, either unsorted or a sorted T cell fraction (not recorded which). The receptor's source is a human donor who was either an allogeneic HSCT recipient or a stem cell or donor lymphocyte infusion donor (not recorded which). It is not recorded whose cells these are; they may come from a transplant donor. In DNA, the CDR3 is TGTGCCAGCAGCTTAGGTTCCCGCTCTGGAAACACCATATATTTT. Translating it yields CASSLGSRSGNTIYF.